This TCR beta chain was captured in a study of blood T cells in healthy people across ages. Together with a sample-barcoded 5' primer, a J-beta primer mix was included in a second PCR lasting roughly 6 to 12 cycles. TCRdb ran MiXCR on the 5' RACE reads and lists one entry per CDR3 protein. The sample yields more than 900,000 distinct CDR3 sequences, roughly 29% seen once. This clonotype was recorded a few times. These sequences were also reported in another study, on T cells of mothers and their children.

The sequenced material came from blood. The sequence came from a woman aged 40 to 50 in good health.

CDR3 sequence reads: CASRSNGSPNLYGYTF. The CDR3, as DNA: TGCGCCAGCCGCAGTAACGGGTCCCCCAATCTCTATGGCTACACCTTC. The chain has TRBV5-1 and TRBJ1-2; D call uncertain. The CDR3 length is 16 residues. With 7 bases removed from V and 4 bases from J, the gap between germline ends came to 23 bases. Per the germline V gene, CDR1 is SGHRS and CDR2 is YFSETQ.